This T cell receptor beta chain was identified in a study of blood T cell repertoires in COVID-19. The ends lost 8 bases at V and 6 bases at J; junction bases unmatched: 3. CDR1 MNHNS and CDR2 SASEGT come from the germline V gene. This CDR3 is 12 amino acids long. Measured with immunoSEQ multiplex PCR; TCRdb has only the in-frame clones, and not every one. The sample lists a few hundred thousand clones; about nine tenths were seen once. V gene TRBV6-1 combines with J gene TRBJ1-2, with 10 bases that match TRBD1. This clonotype was obtained from a middle-aged woman who had recovered from COVID-19. Material: peripheral blood. The CDR3 DNA reads TGTGCCAGCGGGACAGGGGTGGATGGCTACACCTTC. It translates to CASGTGVDGYTF.